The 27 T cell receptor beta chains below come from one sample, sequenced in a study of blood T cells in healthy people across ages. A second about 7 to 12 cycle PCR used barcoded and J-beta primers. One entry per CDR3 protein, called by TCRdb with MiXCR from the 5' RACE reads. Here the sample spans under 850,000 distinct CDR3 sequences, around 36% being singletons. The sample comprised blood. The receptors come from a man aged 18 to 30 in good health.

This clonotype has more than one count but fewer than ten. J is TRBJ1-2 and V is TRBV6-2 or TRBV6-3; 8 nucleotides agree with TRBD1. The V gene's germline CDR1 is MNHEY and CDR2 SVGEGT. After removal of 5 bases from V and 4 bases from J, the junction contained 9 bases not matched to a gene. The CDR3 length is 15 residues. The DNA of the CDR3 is TGTGCCAGCAGTCCACGACAGGGGAGTGGCTATGGCTACACCTTC. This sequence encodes CASSPRQGSGYGYTF.

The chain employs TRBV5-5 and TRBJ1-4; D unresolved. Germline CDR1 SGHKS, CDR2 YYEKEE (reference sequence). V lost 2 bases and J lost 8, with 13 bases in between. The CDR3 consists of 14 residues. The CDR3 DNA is TGTGCCAGCAGCTTCGCAGGTTCTCGGGAAAAACTGTTTTTT. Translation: CASSFAGSREKLFF.

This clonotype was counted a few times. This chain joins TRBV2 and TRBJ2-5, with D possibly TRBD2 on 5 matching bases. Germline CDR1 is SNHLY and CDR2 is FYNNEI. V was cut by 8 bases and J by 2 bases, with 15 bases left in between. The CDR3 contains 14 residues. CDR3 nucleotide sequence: TGTGCCAGCGGCGCCCGGAGCGGACAAGAGACCCAGTACTTC. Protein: CASGARSGQETQYF.

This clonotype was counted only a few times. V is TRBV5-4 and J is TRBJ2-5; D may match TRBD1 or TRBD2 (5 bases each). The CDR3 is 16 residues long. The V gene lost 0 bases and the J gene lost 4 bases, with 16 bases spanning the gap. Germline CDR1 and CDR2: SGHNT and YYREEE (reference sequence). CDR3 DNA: TGTGCCAGCAGCTTGGCCAATATCCGGGACGGAGAGACCCAGTACTTC. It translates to CASSLANIRDGETQYF.

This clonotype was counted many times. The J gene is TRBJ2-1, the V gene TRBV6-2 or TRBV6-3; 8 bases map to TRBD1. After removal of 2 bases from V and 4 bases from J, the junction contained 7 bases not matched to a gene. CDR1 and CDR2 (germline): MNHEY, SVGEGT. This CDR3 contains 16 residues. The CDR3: CASSYLDRGRYNEQFF. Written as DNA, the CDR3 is TGTGCCAGCAGTTACCTAGACAGGGGCCGGTACAATGAGCAGTTCTTC.

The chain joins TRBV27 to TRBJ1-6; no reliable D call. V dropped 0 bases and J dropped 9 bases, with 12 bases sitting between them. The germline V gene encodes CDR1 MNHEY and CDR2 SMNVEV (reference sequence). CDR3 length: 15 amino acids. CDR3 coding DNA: TGTGCCAGCAGTTTATCGGTAGGGTTGAGTTCACCCCTCCACTTT. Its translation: CASSLSVGLSSPLHF.

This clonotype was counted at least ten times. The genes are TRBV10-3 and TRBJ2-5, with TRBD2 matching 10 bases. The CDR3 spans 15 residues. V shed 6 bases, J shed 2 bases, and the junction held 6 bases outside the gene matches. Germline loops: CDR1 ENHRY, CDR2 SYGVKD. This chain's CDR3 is CAISGTSEEQETQYF. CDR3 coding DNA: TGTGCCATCAGCGGGACTAGCGAAGAACAAGAGACCCAGTACTTC.

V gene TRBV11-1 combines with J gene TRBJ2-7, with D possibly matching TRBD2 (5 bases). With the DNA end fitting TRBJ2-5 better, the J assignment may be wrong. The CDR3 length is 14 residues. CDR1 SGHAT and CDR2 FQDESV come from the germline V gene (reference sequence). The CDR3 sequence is CASSAAGLTETQYF. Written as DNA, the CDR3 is TGTGCCAGCAGTGCGGCGGGCCTTACGGAGACCCAGTACTTC.

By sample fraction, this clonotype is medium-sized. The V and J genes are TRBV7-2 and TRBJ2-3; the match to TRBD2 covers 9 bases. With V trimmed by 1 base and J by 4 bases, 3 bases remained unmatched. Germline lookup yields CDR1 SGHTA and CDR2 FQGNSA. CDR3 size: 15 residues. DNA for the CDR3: TGTGCCAGCAGCTTAGATAGCGGGGGCGCAGATACGCAGTATTTT. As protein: CASSLDSGGADTQYF.

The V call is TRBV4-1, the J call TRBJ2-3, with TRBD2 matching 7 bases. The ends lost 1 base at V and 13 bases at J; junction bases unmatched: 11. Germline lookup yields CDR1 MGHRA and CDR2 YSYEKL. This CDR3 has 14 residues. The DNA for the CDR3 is TGCGCCAGCAGCCAAGCCTTTGGTGCGGGGGAAGAGTATTTT. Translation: CASSQAFGAGEEYF.

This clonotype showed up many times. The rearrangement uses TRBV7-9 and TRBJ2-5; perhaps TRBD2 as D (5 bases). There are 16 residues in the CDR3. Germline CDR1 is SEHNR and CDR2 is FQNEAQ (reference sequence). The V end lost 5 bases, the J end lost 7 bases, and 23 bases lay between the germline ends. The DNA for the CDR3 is TGTGCCAGCAGCCCCGGGGTAAATTTGCTACGGGGGACCCAGTACTTC. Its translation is CASSPGVNLLRGTQYF.

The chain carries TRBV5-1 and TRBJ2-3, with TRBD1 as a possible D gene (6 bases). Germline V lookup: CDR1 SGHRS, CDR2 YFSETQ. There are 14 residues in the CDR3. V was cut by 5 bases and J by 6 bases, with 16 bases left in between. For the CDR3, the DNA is TGCGCCAGCAGTCACAGACAGGTATCCGATACGCAGTATTTT. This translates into CASSHRQVSDTQYF. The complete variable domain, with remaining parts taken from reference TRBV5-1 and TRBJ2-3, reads KAGVTQTPRYLIKTRGQQVTLSCSPISGHRSVSWYQQTPGQGLQFLFEYFSETQRNKGNFPGRFSGRQFSNSRSEMNVSTLELGDSALYLCASSHRQVSDTQYFGPGTRLTVL.

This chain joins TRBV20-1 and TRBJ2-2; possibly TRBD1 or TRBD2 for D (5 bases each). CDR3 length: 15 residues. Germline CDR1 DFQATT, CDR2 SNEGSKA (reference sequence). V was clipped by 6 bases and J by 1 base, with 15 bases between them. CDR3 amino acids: CSAPRPGGNTGELFF. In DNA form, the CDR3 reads TGCAGTGCCCCGCGACCTGGGGGGAACACCGGGGAGCTGTTTTTT.

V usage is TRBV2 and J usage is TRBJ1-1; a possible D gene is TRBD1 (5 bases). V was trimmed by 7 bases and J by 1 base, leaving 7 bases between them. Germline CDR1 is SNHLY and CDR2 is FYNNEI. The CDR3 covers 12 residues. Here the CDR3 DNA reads TGTGCCAGCAATGGGGGGAACACTGAAGCTTTCTTT. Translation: CASNGGNTEAFF.

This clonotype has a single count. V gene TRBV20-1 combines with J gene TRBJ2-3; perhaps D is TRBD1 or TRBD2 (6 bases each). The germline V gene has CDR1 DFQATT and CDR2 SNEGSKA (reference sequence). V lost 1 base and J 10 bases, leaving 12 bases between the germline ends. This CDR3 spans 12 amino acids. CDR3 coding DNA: TGCAGTGCTAGAGTGACGGGGGCTGCGCAGTATTTT. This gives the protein CSARVTGAAQYF.

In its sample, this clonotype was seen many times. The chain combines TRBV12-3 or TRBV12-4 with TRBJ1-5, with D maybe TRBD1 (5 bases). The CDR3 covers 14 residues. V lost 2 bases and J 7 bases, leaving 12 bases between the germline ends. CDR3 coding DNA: TGTGCCAGCAGTTTATCGACAGCTAGACAGCCCCAGCATTTT. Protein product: CASSLSTARQPQHF.

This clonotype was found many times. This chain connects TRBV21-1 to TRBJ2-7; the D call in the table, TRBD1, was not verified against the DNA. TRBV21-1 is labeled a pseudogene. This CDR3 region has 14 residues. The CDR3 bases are TGTGCCAGCAGCAAGACAGGATCTGTCTACGAGCAGTACTTC. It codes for CASSKTGSVYEQYF.

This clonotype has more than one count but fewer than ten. The CDR3 here is CASSPGPEANEQYF. As DNA, the CDR3 is TGTGCCAGCAGTCCGGGTCCCGAGGCCAACGAGCAGTACTTC. The gene calls are TRBV7-9 and TRBJ2-7; D gene uncertain. CDR1 is SEHNR and CDR2 is FQNEAQ in the germline V gene (reference sequence). CDR3 size: 14 residues. Trimming shortened V by 6 bases and J by 5 bases, and 17 bases separated the two germline ends. Full variable domain (missing parts from reference TRBV7-9 and TRBJ2-7): DTGVSQNPRHKITKRGQNVTFRCDPISEHNRLYWYRQTLGQGPEFLTYFQNEAQLEKSRLLSDRFSAERPKGSFSTLEIQRTEQGDSAMYLCASSPGPEANEQYFGPGTRLTVT.

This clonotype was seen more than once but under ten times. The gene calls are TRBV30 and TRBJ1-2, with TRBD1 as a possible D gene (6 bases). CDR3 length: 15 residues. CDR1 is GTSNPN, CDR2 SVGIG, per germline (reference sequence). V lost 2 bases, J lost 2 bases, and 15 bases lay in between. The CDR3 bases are TGTGCCTGGAGTCCCCGCGGGGGCAGAAACTATGGCTACACCTTC. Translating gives CAWSPRGGRNYGYTF. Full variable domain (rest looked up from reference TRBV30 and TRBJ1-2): SQTIHQWPATLVQPVGSPLSLECTVEGTSNPNLYWYRQAAGRGLQLLFYSVGIGQISSEVPQNLSASRPQDRQFILSSKKLLLSDSGFYLCAWSPRGGRNYGYTFGSGTRLTVV.

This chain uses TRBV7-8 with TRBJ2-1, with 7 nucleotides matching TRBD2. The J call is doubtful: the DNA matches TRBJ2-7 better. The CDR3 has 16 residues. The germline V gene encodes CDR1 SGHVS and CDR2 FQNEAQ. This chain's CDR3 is CASSLGASRDYNEQYF. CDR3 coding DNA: TGTGCCAGCAGCTTAGGCGCGAGTAGGGACTACAATGAGCAGTACTTC.

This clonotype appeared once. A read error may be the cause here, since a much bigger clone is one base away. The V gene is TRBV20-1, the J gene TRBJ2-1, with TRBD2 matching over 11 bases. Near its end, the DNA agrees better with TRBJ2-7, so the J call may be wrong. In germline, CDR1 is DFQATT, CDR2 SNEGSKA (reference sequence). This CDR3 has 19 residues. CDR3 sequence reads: CSASSPVLAGGRSYNEQYF. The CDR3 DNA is TGCAGTGCTAGCTCACCCGTCCTAGCGGGGGGCCGCTCCTACAATGAGCAGTACTTC.

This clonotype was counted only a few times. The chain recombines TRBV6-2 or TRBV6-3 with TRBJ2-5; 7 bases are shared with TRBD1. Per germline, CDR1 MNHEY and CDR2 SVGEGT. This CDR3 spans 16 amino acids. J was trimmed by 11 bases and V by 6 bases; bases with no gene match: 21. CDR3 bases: TGTGCCAGCAGCACGGACAGGACCAAAGTCGGCAATGAGCAGTACTTC. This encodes CASSTDRTKVGNEQYF.

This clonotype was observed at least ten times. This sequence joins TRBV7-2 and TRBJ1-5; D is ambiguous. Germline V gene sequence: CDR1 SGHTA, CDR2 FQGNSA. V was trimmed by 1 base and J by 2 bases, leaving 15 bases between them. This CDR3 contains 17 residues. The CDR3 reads CASSLGAGGSGNQPQHF. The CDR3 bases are TGTGCCAGCAGCTTAGGTGCAGGAGGGTCGGGCAATCAGCCCCAGCATTTT. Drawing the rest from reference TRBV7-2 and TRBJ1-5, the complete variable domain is GAGVSQSPSNKVTEKGKDVELRCDPISGHTALYWYRQSLGQGLEFLIYFQGNSAPDKSGLPSDRFSAERTGGSVSTLTIQRTQQEDSAVYLCASSLGAGGSGNQPQHFGDGTRLSIL.

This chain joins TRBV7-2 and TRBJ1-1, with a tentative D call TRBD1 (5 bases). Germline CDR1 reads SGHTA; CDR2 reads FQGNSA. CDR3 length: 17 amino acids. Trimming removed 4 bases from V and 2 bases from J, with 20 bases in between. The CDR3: CASSSIGGGFVNTEAFF. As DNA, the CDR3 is TGTGCCAGCAGCTCCATAGGCGGGGGGTTTGTAAACACTGAAGCTTTCTTT.

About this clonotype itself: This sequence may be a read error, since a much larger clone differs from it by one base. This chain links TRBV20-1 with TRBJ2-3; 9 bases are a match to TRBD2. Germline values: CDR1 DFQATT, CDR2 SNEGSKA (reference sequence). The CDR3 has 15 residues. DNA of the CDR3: TGCCGTGCCAGAGGGCTAGCGGGGAGACTCGATACGCAGTATTTT. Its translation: CRARGLAGRLDTQYF.

CDR3 DNA sequence: TGCAGTACCCGGGTTAGCCGTTTATTAGATACGCAGTATTTT. It yields the protein CSTRVSRLLDTQYF. The chain joins TRBV20-1 to TRBJ2-3, with D unresolved. This CDR3 has 14 residues. Germline assignment: CDR1 DFQATT and CDR2 SNEGSKA (reference sequence). V lost 8 bases, J lost 5 bases, and 20 bases lay in between.

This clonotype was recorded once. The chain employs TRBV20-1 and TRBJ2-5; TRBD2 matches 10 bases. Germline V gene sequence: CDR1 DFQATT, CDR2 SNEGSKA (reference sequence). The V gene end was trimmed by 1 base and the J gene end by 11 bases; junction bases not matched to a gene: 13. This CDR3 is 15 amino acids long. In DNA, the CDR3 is TGCAGTGCTAGAGCCGCGACTAGCGGGTCTCGAGAGCAGTACTTC. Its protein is CSARAATSGSREQYF.